The clone carrying this T cell receptor beta chain was counted many times. As yet, its antigen is unknown. Exclusion of patients followed from uncontrolled infection, other autoimmune disease, pregnancy or lactation. The authors obtained PBMCs from around 11 ml of fresh peripheral blood. The sample comes from a study of T cells in Graves' hyperthyroidism and ophthalmopathy. Study findings and constraints: Ophthalmopathy, as predicted by the model, came a median approximately 5.9 months after the prediction.

It was RNA transcripts that yielded the amplified TCR beta CDR3 regions. The study used the HTBI primer set for a first-round RT-PCR of the TCR CDR3. TCRdb reanalysed the multiplex PCR reads using MiXCR and keeps one entry per CDR3 protein. The sample lists around 450,000 distinct CDR3 sequences; approximately 14% were seen once. CDR1 DFQATT and CDR2 SNEGSKA come from the germline V gene (reference sequence). V lost 3 bases, J lost 5 bases, and 4 bases lay in between. This CDR3 region has 11 residues. The sample taken for sequencing was blood. This sequence was found in a woman younger than 30 with Graves' hyperthyroidism. The chain is built from TRBV20-1 and TRBJ2-2, with unresolved D. The CDR3 coding sequence is TGCAGTGCTAGGTTAACCGGGGAGCTGTTTTTT. Translating gives CSARLTGELFF.